This is a list of T cell receptor beta chains from one sample in a study of memory CD4+ T cells and cytomegalovirus serostatus. Using immunoSEQ multiplex PCR, the repertoire was profiled, and TCRdb retains in-frame clones only, with some absent. The sample includes tens of thousands of clones, roughly 80% of them seen just once. Sequences were obtained from memory CD4+ T cells from blood. The receptor set was obtained from an adult in good health and CMV-seronegative. Both conserved end residues are part of each CDR3. A D gene is named only where the DNA matches it firmly. Expanded clones get a size class; other rows say once, few or many, or leave the size out.

clone_size,cdr3_length,j_call,d_call,v_call,cdr3_aa,cdr3_nt
.,16,TRBJ2-5,TRBD1,TRBV18,CASSTGGTGMQETQYF,TGTGCCAGCTCAACTGGTGGGACAGGGATGCAAGAGACCCAGTACTTC
.,12,TRBJ2-1,.,TRBV29-1,CSVETLYNEQFF,TGCAGCGTTGAAACACTTTACAATGAGCAGTTCTTC
once,15,TRBJ1-1,.,TRBV27,CASSLNFGQGLEAFF,TGTGCCAGCAGTTTGAATTTCGGGCAGGGCCTTGAAGCTTTCTTT
.,17,TRBJ2-1,.,TRBV19,CASSMIRGARTYNEQFF,TGTGCCAGTAGTATGATCCGGGGGGCGCGGACCTACAATGAGCAGTTCTTC
few,13,TRBJ1-2,.,TRBV11-2,CASSSNGGYGYTF,TGTGCCAGCAGCTCAAACGGGGGGTATGGCTACACCTTC
.,17,TRBJ2-4,.,TRBV12-5,CASADGGGRGRSDIQYF,TGTGCTAGTGCCGACGGTGGAGGGAGGGGGCGCTCGGACATTCAGTACTTC
.,14,TRBJ2-7,TRBD1,TRBV6-5,CASSPMTGIGEQYF,TGTGCCAGCAGTCCCATGACAGGGATCGGCGAGCAGTACTTC
.,15,TRBJ1-1,.,TRBV29-1,CSVGEGPGMNTEAFF,TGCAGCGTTGGGGAGGGGCCGGGGATGAACACTGAAGCTTTCTTT
.,15,TRBJ2-5,TRBD1,TRBV6-5,CASSLSRGPGETQYF,TGTGCCAGCAGTTTGTCAAGGGGGCCAGGAGAGACCCAGTACTTC
.,13,TRBJ2-2,.,TRBV25-1,CASSGQGNGELFF,TGTGCCAGCAGTGGGCAGGGTAACGGGGAGCTGTTTTTT
.,16,TRBJ2-7,TRBD2,TRBV7-2,CASSLGGASGRAREYF,TGTGCCAGCAGCTTGGGTGGGGCTAGCGGGAGGGCCCGGGAGTACTTC
few,14,TRBJ1-2,.,TRBV19,CASSPTGMGYGYTF,TGTGCCAGTAGTCCCACAGGAATGGGATATGGCTACACCTTC
.,15,TRBJ2-2,.,TRBV11-2,CASSLVGGATGELFF,TGTGCCAGCAGCTTGGTGGGGGGCGCCACCGGGGAGCTGTTTTTT
.,15,TRBJ2-5,TRBD2,TRBV27,CASSSRTSVGETQYF,TGTGCCAGCAGTTCGAGGACTAGCGTGGGAGAGACCCAGTACTTC
few,16,TRBJ2-1,TRBD2,TRBV7-9,CASSPKAGLAEPEQFF,TGTGCCAGCAGCCCTAAGGCGGGACTAGCGGAGCCCGAGCAGTTCTTC
.,15,TRBJ1-5,.,TRBV5-1,CASSLDGVGNQPQHF,TGCGCCAGCAGCTTGGATGGGGTGGGCAATCAGCCCCAGCATTTT
.,15,TRBJ2-2,.,TRBV6-1,CASREQVANTGELFF,TGTGCCAGCAGGGAACAGGTCGCGAACACCGGGGAGCTGTTTTTT
.,13,TRBJ2-7,.,TRBV5-1,CASSLAQGNEQYF,TGCGCCAGCAGCTTGGCACAGGGAAACGAGCAGTACTTC
.,14,TRBJ1-2,.,TRBV9,CASSPTDRPTGYTF,TGTGCCAGCAGCCCCACGGACAGACCGACTGGCTACACCTTC
.,18,TRBJ1-3,.,TRBV4-1,CASSQVGWSSGVSDTIYF,TGCGCCAGCAGCCAAGTAGGCTGGAGTTCTGGTGTCTCAGACACCATATATTTT
.,15,TRBJ1-2,.,TRBV7-9,CASSVAGALLYGYTF,TGTGCCAGCAGCGTGGCCGGCGCCCTTCTCTATGGCTACACCTTC
.,16,TRBJ2-5,.,TRBV2,CASKREKPTGQETQYF,TGTGCCAGCAAGAGGGAGAAGCCGACAGGTCAAGAGACCCAGTACTTC
.,15,TRBJ1-2,.,TRBV11-2,CASSTYRTGSVGYTF,TGTGCCAGCAGTACCTACCGCACCGGGTCGGTCGGCTACACCTTC
few,13,TRBJ1-1,TRBD1,TRBV2,CASSLQGSTEAFF,TGTGCCAGCAGTCTACAGGGGAGTACTGAAGCTTTCTTT
.,19,TRBJ1-4,.,TRBV19,CASSRMTGPTREANEKLFF,TGTGCCAGTAGCCGGATGACAGGCCCCACCCGGGAGGCTAATGAAAAACTGTTTTTT
.,17,TRBJ1-3,.,TRBV5-1,CASTTGGMRGGGNTIYF,TGCGCCAGCACCACCGGGGGGATGAGAGGAGGTGGAAACACCATATATTTT
.,12,TRBJ2-3,TRBD2,TRBV30,CAWKAGGDTQYF,TGTGCCTGGAAAGCGGGAGGGGATACGCAGTATTTT
.,18,TRBJ2-7,TRBD2,TRBV4-1,CASSKGLAGASLGYEQYF,TGCGCCAGCAGCAAAGGACTAGCGGGGGCCTCCTTGGGCTACGAGCAGTACTTC
few,17,TRBJ2-2,.,TRBV5-1,CASSLRLGGRGTGELFF,TGCGCCAGCAGCTTGCGGTTGGGGGGGCGCGGCACCGGGGAGCTGTTTTTT